The T cell receptor (beta chain) described here comes from a study of shared clonotypes between healthy human individuals. Notes on the study in general: Sequencing depth was expected to affect clonotype sharing among donors. The study found lower generation probabilities in non-shared clonotypes than in those shared by all four donors.

Turning to this clone: Its cognate antigen is unknown.

The V gene's germline CDR1 is SGHRS and CDR2 YFSETQ. Trimming at V came to 4 bases and at J to 6 bases, leaving 9 bases not matched to a gene. The CDR3 sequence is 14 residues long. The protocol was immunoSEQ multiplex PCR, while the TCRdb copy is restricted to in-frame clones and leaves out a portion. Of 2,100,000 or so clones listed, roughly 95% are singletons. The V gene is TRBV5-1, the J gene TRBJ2-7, with 8 positions matching TRBD1. Sequencing was performed on naive CD4+ T cells sorted from blood. Subset here: CD45RA+ positively selected. This TCR was sampled from a man younger than 30 in good health. CDR3 protein: CASSDQGAPGEQYF. CDR3 DNA sequence: TGCGCCAGCAGCGACCAGGGGGCGCCGGGCGAGCAGTACTTC.